This T cell receptor (beta chain) was observed in a study of T cell repertoires in cytomegalovirus infection. Across the study: TCR beta signatures that were public indicated CMV infection and matching HLA type.

TCRdb used MiXCR to reprocess the reads, holding one entry per CDR3 protein. The table records about 740,000 distinct CDR3 sequences, 35% to 45% of them present only once. General observations from the study: CMV carriers having the relevant HLA were flagged by cumulative public TCR beta family frequency.

CDR3 length: 13 residues. Germline CDR1 reads MNHEY; CDR2 reads SMNVEV (reference sequence). The V and J ends lost 10 bases and 4 bases respectively, with 13 bases between them. In this sample, this clonotype turned up once. The target antigen is unknown. V usage is TRBV27 and J usage is TRBJ2-2; D is ambiguous. Material: PBMCs. The clonotype comes from a human donor in good health (CMV status not recorded). Some clones in this sample may be carry-over from other donors' samples. The CDR3, as DNA: TGTGCCACCAAAAGGGTGGGCACCGGGGAGCTGTTTTTT. Protein sequence: CATKRVGTGELFF.